This entry is about one TCR beta chain. The antigen remains undetermined. The sample comes from a study of T-cell reconstitution after alpha-beta-depleted transplantation in children. Regarding the study as a whole: When one year had passed after transplant, most T-cell counts and diversity came from newly produced T cells. TCRbeta diversity was high at day 60 in some patients (a result of surviving recipient T cells and thymic progenitors).

Construction of the TCRbeta library involved unique molecular identifiers. Each CDR3 protein is one row after TCRdb ran MiXCR on the PCR reads. The profile shows around 420,000 distinct CDR3 sequences, about 17% of them singletons. Per germline, CDR1 SGHRS and CDR2 YFSETQ. Trimming removed 5 bases at V and 5 bases at J, with 16 bases between. The length of the CDR3 is 14 residues. The source of this sequence is a boy younger than two who had a stem cell transplant for Wiskott-Aldrich syndrome, so the T cells may come from the graft donor. Here the sequenced sample was PBMCs, mostly from graft donor cells, taken 360 days after TCRalphabeta/CD19-depleted stem cell transplant. The chain carries TRBV5-1 and TRBJ1-1; TRBD1 is a possible D gene (5 bases). The CDR3 loop is CASSPQGGGTEAFF. The CDR3, as DNA: TGCGCCAGCAGTCCCCAGGGTGGGGGGACTGAAGCTTTCTTT. Looking up the rest from reference TRBV5-1 and TRBJ1-1 gives the full variable domain: KAGVTQTPRYLIKTRGQQVTLSCSPISGHRSVSWYQQTPGQGLQFLFEYFSETQRNKGNFPGRFSGRQFSNSRSEMNVSTLELGDSALYLCASSPQGGGTEAFFGQGTRLTVV.